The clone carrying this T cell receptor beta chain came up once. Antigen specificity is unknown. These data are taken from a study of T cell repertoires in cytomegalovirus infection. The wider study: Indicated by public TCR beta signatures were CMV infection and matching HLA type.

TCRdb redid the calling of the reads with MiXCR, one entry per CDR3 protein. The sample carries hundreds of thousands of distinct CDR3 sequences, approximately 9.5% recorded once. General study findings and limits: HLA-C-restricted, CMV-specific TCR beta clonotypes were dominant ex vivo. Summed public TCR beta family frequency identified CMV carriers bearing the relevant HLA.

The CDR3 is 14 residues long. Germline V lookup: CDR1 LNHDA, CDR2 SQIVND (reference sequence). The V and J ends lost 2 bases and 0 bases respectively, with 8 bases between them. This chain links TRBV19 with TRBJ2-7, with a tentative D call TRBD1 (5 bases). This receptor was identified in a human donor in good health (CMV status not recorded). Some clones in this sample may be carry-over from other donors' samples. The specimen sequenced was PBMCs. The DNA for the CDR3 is TGTGCCAGTAGTATAAAGGGGAACTCCTACGAGCAGTACTTC. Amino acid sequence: CASSIKGNSYEQYF.